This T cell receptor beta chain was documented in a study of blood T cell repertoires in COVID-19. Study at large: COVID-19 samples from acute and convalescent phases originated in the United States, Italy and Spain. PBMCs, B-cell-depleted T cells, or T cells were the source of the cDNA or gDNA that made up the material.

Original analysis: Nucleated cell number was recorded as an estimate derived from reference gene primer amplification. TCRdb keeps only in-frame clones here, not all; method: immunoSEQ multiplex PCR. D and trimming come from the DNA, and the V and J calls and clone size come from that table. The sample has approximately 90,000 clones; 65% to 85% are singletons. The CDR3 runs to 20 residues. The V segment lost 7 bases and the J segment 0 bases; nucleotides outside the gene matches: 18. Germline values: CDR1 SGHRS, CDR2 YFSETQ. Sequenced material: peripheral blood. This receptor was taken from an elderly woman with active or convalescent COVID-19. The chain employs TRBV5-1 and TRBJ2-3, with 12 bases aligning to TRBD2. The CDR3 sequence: CASSGLAGVPTYSSTDTQYF. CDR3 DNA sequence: TGCGCCAGCTCGGGACTAGCGGGCGTACCTACGTATTCTAGCACAGATACGCAGTATTTT.